Listed below are T cell receptor beta chains from one sample, sequenced in a study of siplizumab effects on memory and regulatory T cells. Sequencing was performed with immunoSEQ multiplex PCR; in TCRdb, only in-frame clones are kept and a portion is missing. The data contain approximately 56,000 clones, over 95% of them seen just once; the ten biggest clones take up 0.85% to 1.4%. Sequencing was done on a sample of naive CD8+ T cells sorted from blood. The source is a human donor in good health. CDR3s leave out the opening cysteine and the closing phenylalanine or tryptophan. Each record gives: CDR3 protein, CDR3 length, J gene, V gene.

cdr3_aa: ASSFTSGDTYEQY
cdr3_length: 13
j_call: TRBJ2-7
v_call: TRBV27

cdr3_aa: ASRGDLDTQY
cdr3_length: 10
j_call: TRBJ2-3
v_call: TRBV5-1

cdr3_aa: ASSGSGTSTDTQY
cdr3_length: 13
j_call: TRBJ2-3
v_call: TRBV9

cdr3_aa: ASSSWDRASEQF
cdr3_length: 12
j_call: TRBJ2-1
v_call: TRBV27

cdr3_aa: ASSYLGQRTDTQY
cdr3_length: 13
j_call: TRBJ2-3
v_call: TRBV27

cdr3_aa: ASSLTGFGSTDTQY
cdr3_length: 14
j_call: TRBJ2-3
v_call: TRBV5-5

cdr3_aa: ASSPSIYEQY
cdr3_length: 10
j_call: TRBJ2-7
v_call: TRBV6-6

cdr3_aa: SVEEGLTDTQY
cdr3_length: 11
j_call: TRBJ2-3
v_call: TRBV29-1

cdr3_aa: ASSSPAGGGEQF
cdr3_length: 12
j_call: TRBJ2-1
v_call: TRBV7-9

cdr3_aa: ASSVAGSTEAF
cdr3_length: 11
j_call: TRBJ1-1
v_call: TRBV9

cdr3_aa: ASSSGRETQY
cdr3_length: 10
j_call: TRBJ2-5
v_call: TRBV2

cdr3_aa: AWRGDGTGELF
cdr3_length: 11
j_call: TRBJ2-2
v_call: TRBV30

cdr3_aa: ASSVDANEQF
cdr3_length: 10
j_call: TRBJ2-1
v_call: TRBV9

cdr3_aa: ASSFEGAQGQPQH
cdr3_length: 13
j_call: TRBJ1-5
v_call: TRBV28

cdr3_aa: ASSSTSGLTYEQY
cdr3_length: 13
j_call: TRBJ2-7
v_call: TRBV9

cdr3_aa: ASSLGQGSNYGYT
cdr3_length: 13
j_call: TRBJ1-2
v_call: TRBV7-9

cdr3_aa: ASSLGYEQY
cdr3_length: 9
j_call: TRBJ2-7
v_call: TRBV13

cdr3_aa: ASLLTGTEETQY
cdr3_length: 12
j_call: TRBJ2-5
v_call: TRBV28

cdr3_aa: ASSSNEARYNEQF
cdr3_length: 13
j_call: TRBJ2-1
v_call: TRBV19

cdr3_aa: ASSLIAGLTDTQY
cdr3_length: 13
j_call: TRBJ2-3
v_call: TRBV7-6

cdr3_aa: ASSLAGGPWEQY
cdr3_length: 12
j_call: TRBJ2-7
v_call: TRBV7-9

cdr3_aa: ASRDKYQETQY
cdr3_length: 11
j_call: TRBJ2-5
v_call: TRBV19

cdr3_aa: ASSLGGVAGYNEQF
cdr3_length: 14
j_call: TRBJ2-1
v_call: TRBV13

cdr3_aa: ASSLEGQGVGEQY
cdr3_length: 13
j_call: TRBJ2-7
v_call: TRBV7-2